This T cell receptor (beta chain) is from a study of glioma-infiltrating T cells. As concerns this clonotype: What it binds is not known.

Amplification of TCR alpha and beta CDR3 regions from RNA used iRepertoire nested multiplex PCR. One-step reverse transcription and amplification started from approximately 100-400 ng of tissue mRNA or PBMC total RNA. TCRdb fed the multiplex PCR reads into MiXCR, producing one record per CDR3 protein. The data show roughly 100,000 distinct CDR3 sequences, around 28% seen once. Notes on the study in general: Above-expected tissue-blood divergence occurred in all gliomas, most in low-grade ones. Very few CDR3 sequences were shared between tissue and blood.

This clonotype originated in a human donor with low-grade glioma or glioblastoma, undergoing nonglioma brain surgery, or in good health (not recorded which). The specimen was glioma tissue, nonneoplastic brain tissue, or PBMCs (not recorded which).

The CDR3 spells CASSPLGQMNTEAFF. The CDR3 region has the DNA TGTGCCAGCAGTCCCCTCGGACAGATGAACACTGAAGCTTTCTTT. The chain recombines TRBV12-3 or TRBV12-4 with TRBJ1-1; D might be TRBD1 (6 bases). Deletions cut 5 bases from V and 0 bases from J, with 13 bases between. This CDR3 is 15 amino acids long.